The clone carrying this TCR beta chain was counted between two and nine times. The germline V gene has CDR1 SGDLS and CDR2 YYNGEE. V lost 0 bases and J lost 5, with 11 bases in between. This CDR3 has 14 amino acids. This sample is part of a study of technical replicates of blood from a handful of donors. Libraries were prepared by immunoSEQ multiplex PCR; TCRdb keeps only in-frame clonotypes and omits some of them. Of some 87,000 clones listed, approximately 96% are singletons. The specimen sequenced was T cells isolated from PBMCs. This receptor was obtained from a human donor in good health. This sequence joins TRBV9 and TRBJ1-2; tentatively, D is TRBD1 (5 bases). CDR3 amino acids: CASSVGDSDYGYTF. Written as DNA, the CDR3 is TGTGCCAGCAGCGTAGGAGACAGTGATTATGGCTACACCTTC.